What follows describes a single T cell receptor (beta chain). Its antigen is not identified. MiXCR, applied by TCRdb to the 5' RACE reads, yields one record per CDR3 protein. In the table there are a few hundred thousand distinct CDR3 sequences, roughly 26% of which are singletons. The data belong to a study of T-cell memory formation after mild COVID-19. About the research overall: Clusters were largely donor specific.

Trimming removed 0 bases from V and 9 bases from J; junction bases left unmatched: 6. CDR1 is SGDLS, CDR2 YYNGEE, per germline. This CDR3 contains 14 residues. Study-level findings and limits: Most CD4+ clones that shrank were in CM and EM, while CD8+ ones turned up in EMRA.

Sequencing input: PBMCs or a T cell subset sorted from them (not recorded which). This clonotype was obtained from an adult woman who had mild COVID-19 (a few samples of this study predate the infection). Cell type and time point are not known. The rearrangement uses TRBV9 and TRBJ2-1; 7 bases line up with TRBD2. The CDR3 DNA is TGTGCCAGCAGCGTAGTGTCTAGCGGCGGTGAGCAGTTCTTC. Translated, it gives CASSVVSSGGEQFF. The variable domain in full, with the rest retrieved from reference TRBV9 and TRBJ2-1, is DSGVTQTPKHLITATGQRVTLRCSPRSGDLSVYWYQQSLDQGLQFLIQYYNGEERAKGNILERFSAQQFPDLHSELNLSSLELGDSALYFCASSVVSSGGEQFFGPGTRLTVL.